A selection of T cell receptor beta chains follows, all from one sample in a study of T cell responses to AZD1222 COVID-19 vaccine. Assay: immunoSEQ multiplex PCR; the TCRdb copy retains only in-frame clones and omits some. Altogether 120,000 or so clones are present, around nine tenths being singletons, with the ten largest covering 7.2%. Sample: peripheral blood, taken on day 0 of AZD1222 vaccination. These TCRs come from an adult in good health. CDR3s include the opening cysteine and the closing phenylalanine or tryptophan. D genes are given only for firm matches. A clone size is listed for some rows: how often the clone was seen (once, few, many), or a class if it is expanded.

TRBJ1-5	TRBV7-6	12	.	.	CASKESNQPQHF	TGTGCCAGCAAGGAGTCCAATCAGCCCCAGCATTTT
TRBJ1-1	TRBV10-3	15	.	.	CAISDRTKGGVGAFF	TGTGCCATCAGTGACCGAACTAAGGGGGGAGTAGGAGCTTTCTTT
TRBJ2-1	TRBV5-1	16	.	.	CASSLGGGTGDNEQFF	TGCGCCAGCAGCTTGGGGGGAGGGACAGGTGACAATGAGCAGTTCTTC
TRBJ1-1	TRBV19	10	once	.	CASNAAEAFF	TGTGCCTCAAATGCAGCTGAAGCTTTCTTT
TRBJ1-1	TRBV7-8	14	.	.	CASSLAGRYTEAFF	TGTGCCAGCAGCTTAGCAGGCAGATACACTGAAGCTTTCTTT
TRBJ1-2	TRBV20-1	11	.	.	CSARDPDCITF	TGCAGTGCTAGAGATCCAGATTGTATTACCTTC
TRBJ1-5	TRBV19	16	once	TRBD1	CASSPRPGQTIQPQHF	TGTGCCAGTAGTCCGCGACCGGGACAGACTATTCAGCCCCAGCATTTT
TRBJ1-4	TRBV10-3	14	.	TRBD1	CAISRDSFNEKLFF	TGTGCCATCAGCCGGGACAGCTTTAATGAAAAACTGTTTTTT
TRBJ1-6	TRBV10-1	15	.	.	CASSESKTGNSPLHF	TGCGCCAGCAGTGAGTCGAAAACGGGGAATTCACCCCTCCACTTT
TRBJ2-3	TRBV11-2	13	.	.	CASSLVTTDTQYF	TGTGCCAGCAGCTTAGTTACCACAGATACGCAGTATTTT
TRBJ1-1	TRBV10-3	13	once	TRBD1	CATGQAWNTEAFF	TGTGCCACAGGACAGGCGTGGAACACTGAAGCTTTCTTT
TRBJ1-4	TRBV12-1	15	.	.	CASSRKRETNEKLFF	TGTGCCAGCAGTCGGAAGCGGGAAACTAATGAAAAACTGTTTTTT
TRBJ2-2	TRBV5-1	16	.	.	CASSKVPGLDGGELFF	TGCGCCAGCAGCAAGGTCCCTGGGCTAGATGGCGGGGAGCTGTTTTTT
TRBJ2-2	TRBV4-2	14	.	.	CASSQQGPTGELFF	TGTGCCAGCAGCCAACAGGGCCCCACCGGGGAGCTGTTTTTT
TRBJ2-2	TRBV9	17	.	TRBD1	CASSAILGTVESGELFF	TGTGCCAGCAGCGCCATACTTGGGACAGTTGAATCCGGGGAGCTGTTTTTT
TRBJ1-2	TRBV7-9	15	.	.	CASSLGEGLNYGYTF	TGTGCCAGCAGCCTGGGTGAAGGACTAAACTATGGCTACACCTTC
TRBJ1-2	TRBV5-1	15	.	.	CASSLGSRTSYGYTF	TGCGCCAGCAGCTTGGGCAGTAGGACAAGCTATGGCTACACCTTC
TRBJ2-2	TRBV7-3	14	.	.	CASSLGTNTGELFF	TGTGCCAGCAGCTTAGGGACCAACACCGGGGAGCTGTTTTTT
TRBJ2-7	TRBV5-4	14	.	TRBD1	CASRINVDRAEQYF	TGTGCCAGTAGGATAAACGTTGACAGGGCCGAGCAGTACTTC
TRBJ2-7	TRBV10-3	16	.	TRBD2	CATSRRRTSGIYEQYF	TGTGCCACTTCACGACGAAGGACTAGCGGGATCTACGAGCAGTACTTC
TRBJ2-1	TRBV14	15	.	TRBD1	CASSRVPGQGAVQFF	TGTGCCAGCAGCCGAGTCCCGGGACAGGGGGCGGTGCAGTTCTTC
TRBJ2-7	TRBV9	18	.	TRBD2	CASSPRVAGAAYGYEQYF	TGTGCCAGCAGCCCAAGGGTGGCGGGAGCCGCGTACGGGTACGAGCAGTACTTC
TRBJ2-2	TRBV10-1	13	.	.	CASSAGVAGELFF	TGCGCCAGCTCCGCAGGGGTGGCCGGGGAGCTGTTTTTT
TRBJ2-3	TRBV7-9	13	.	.	CASSLASTDTQYF	TGTGCCAGCAGCTTAGCGAGCACAGATACGCAGTATTTT
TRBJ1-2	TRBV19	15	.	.	CASSIGSKISYGYTF	TGTGCCAGTAGTATAGGAAGCAAAATTAGCTATGGCTACACCTTC
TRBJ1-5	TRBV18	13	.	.	CASSPGSMQPQHF	TGTGCCAGCTCACCCGGCTCGATGCAGCCCCAGCATTTT
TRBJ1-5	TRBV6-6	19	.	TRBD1	CASSRFEPGQGERSQPQHF	TGTGCCAGCAGTCGATTTGAGCCGGGACAGGGCGAAAGGAGTCAGCCCCAGCATTTT
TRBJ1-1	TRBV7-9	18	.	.	CASSAGIGTAQVDTEAFF	TGTGCCAGCAGCGCCGGGATAGGTACCGCGCAGGTAGACACTGAAGCTTTCTTT
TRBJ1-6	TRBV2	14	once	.	CASSAGGRFSPLHF	TGTGCCAGCAGTGCGGGGGGAAGGTTTTCACCCCTCCACTTT
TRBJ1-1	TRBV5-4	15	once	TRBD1	CASSRDRDFGTEAFF	TGTGCCAGCAGCCGGGACAGGGATTTTGGCACTGAAGCTTTCTTT
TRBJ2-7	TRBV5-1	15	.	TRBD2	CASSWGTSGGYEQYF	TGCGCCAGCAGCTGGGGGACTAGCGGTGGCTACGAGCAGTACTTC
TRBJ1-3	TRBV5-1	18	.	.	CASSTELQYPTLVDTIYF	TGCGCCAGCAGCACCGAACTACAGTACCCGACTCTTGTAGACACCATATATTTT
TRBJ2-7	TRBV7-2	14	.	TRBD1	CASSSGQGLYEQYF	TGTGCCAGCAGCTCAGGACAGGGCCTATACGAGCAGTACTTC
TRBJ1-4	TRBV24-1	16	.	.	CATSFLVGRGNEKLFF	TGTGCCACCAGTTTCTTAGTAGGCAGGGGAAATGAAAAACTGTTTTTT
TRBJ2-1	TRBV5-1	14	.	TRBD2	CASSAGTSRNEQFF	TGCGCCAGCAGCGCCGGGACTAGCCGTAATGAGCAGTTCTTC
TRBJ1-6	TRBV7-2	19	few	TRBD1	CASSQKRTGRSWFNSPLHF	TGTGCCAGCAGCCAGAAACGGACAGGGAGAAGTTGGTTTAATTCACCCCTCCACTTT
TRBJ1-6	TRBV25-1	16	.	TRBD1	CASSWDRGPLDSPLHF	TGTGCCAGCTCTTGGGACAGGGGGCCCCTGGATTCACCCCTCCACTTT
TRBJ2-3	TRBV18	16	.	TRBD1	CASSPRIGTGGDTQYF	TGTGCCAGCTCACCACGGATCGGGACAGGGGGTGATACGCAGTATTTT
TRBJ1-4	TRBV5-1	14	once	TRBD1	CASSPYRGEEKLFF	TGCGCCAGCAGCCCATACAGGGGGGAAGAAAAACTGTTTTTT
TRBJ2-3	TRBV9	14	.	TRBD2	CASSESGIEDTQYF	TGTGCCAGCAGCGAGAGCGGGATCGAAGATACGCAGTATTTT
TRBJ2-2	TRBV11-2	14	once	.	CASSSQGYAGELFF	TGTGCCAGCAGCTCCCAGGGGTATGCCGGGGAGCTGTTTTTT
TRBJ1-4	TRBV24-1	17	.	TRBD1	CATSAGTGGSTNEKLFF	TGTGCCACCAGTGCCGGGACAGGGGGTTCAACTAATGAAAAACTGTTTTTT
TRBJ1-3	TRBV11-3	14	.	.	CASNAAGSGNTIYF	TGTGCCAGCAACGCCGCCGGCTCTGGAAACACCATATATTTT
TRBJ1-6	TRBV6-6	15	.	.	CASSLSGLNNSPLHF	TGTGCCAGCAGCCTATCGGGACTCAATAATTCACCCCTCCACTTT
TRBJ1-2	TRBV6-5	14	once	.	CASSSGQTNYGYTF	TGTGCCAGCAGTTCGGGACAAACCAACTATGGCTACACCTTC
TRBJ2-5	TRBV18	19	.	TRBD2	CASSPLAATSGKFQETQYF	TGTGCCAGCTCACCATTAGCCGCAACTAGCGGGAAATTCCAAGAGACCCAGTACTTC
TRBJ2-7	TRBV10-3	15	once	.	CAISGLGGGQNEQYF	TGTGCCATCAGTGGGCTAGGGGGGGGTCAGAACGAGCAGTACTTC
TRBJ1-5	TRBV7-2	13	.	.	CASSFGRNQPQHF	TGTGCCAGCAGCTTTGGGAGGAATCAGCCCCAGCATTTT